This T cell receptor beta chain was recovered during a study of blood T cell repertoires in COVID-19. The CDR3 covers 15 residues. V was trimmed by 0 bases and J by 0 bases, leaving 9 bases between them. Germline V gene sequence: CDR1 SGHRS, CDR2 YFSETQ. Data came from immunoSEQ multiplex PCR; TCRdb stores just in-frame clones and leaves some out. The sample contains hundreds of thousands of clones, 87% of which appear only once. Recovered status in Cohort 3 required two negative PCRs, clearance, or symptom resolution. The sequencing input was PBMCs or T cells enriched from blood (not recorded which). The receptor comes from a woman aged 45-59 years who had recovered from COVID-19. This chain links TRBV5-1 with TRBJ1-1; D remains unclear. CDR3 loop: CASSLGVSMNTEAFF. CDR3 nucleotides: TGCGCCAGCAGCTTGGGTGTCAGTATGAACACTGAAGCTTTCTTT.